The 30 T cell receptor beta chains below were found in one sample sequenced in a study of blood T cell repertoires in COVID-19. The protocol was immunoSEQ multiplex PCR, while the TCRdb copy is restricted to in-frame clones and leaves out a portion. The sample consists of more than 75,000 clones, just over 85% of them appearing once. What was sequenced was peripheral blood. Receptors originate from a woman over 75 with acute or convalescent COVID-19.

V is TRBV2 and J is TRBJ1-2, with a weak D call TRBD1 (6 bases). Germline assignment: CDR1 SNHLY and CDR2 FYNNEI. This CDR3 is 15 amino acids long. Trimming pared 5 bases from V and 5 bases from J, leaving 18 bases between. The CDR3 here is CASSNFRQASYGYTF. The CDR3 nucleotides read TGTGCCAGCAGTAATTTTCGACAGGCTAGTTATGGCTACACCTTC.

This chain links TRBV10-1 with TRBJ2-1; TRBD2 matches 8 bases. This CDR3 spans 16 amino acids. V gave up 4 bases and J gave up 3 bases; unmatched junction bases: 8. CDR1 is WNHNN and CDR2 is SYGVQD in the germline V gene (reference sequence). The CDR3 DNA reads as TGCGCCAGCAGTGTGATAGCGGGGAAGTACTACAATGAGCAGTTCTTC. Its protein is CASSVIAGKYYNEQFF.

V gene TRBV28 combines with J gene TRBJ1-5, with no clear D. Per germline, CDR1 MDHEN and CDR2 SYDVKM. CDR3 length equals 12 residues. Trimming took 10 bases from V and 4 from J, leaving 11 bases between them. The CDR3 coding sequence is TGTGCCATACGGGGTTCTAATCAGCCCCAGCATTTT. The encoded protein is CAIRGSNQPQHF.

The chain joins TRBV30 to TRBJ2-3, with 8 bases lining up with TRBD2. J gave up 6 bases and V 3 bases, and 11 bases lay outside the gene matches. There are 15 residues in the CDR3. Germline V lookup: CDR1 GTSNPN, CDR2 SVGIG (reference sequence). The CDR3 DNA sequence: TGTGCCTGGAGAGACCCGGGACTAGGCTTGGATACGCAGTATTTT. Amino acids: CAWRDPGLGLDTQYF. Combining the CDR3 with reference TRBV30 and TRBJ2-3 gives the whole variable domain SQTIHQWPATLVQPVGSPLSLECTVEGTSNPNLYWYRQAAGRGLQLLFYSVGIGQISSEVPQNLSASRPQDRQFILSSKKLLLSDSGFYLCAWRDPGLGLDTQYFGPGTRLTVL.

The rearrangement links TRBV7-2 to TRBJ2-2; D is undetermined. The CDR3 covers 15 residues. Trimming stripped 3 bases from V and 2 bases from J, with 10 bases between. Germline V lookup: CDR1 SGHTA, CDR2 FQGNSA. This CDR3 is CASSFRGANTGELFF. The CDR3 nucleotides read TGTGCCAGCAGCTTTAGAGGAGCTAACACCGGGGAGCTGTTTTTT.

This chain links TRBV7-2 with TRBJ1-1; the D is unclear. Looked up from germline, CDR1 is SGHTA and CDR2 is FQGNSA. V was shortened by 6 bases and J by 0 bases, with 8 bases between the two germline ends. The CDR3 consists of 13 residues. The CDR3 is CASSSGMNTEAFF. In DNA form, the CDR3 reads TGTGCCAGCAGTTCGGGAATGAACACTGAAGCTTTCTTT.

This clone occurred once. The rearrangement links TRBV9 to TRBJ2-1, with 11 bases identical to TRBD2. Germline assignment: CDR1 SGDLS and CDR2 YYNGEE. This CDR3 is 15 amino acids long. V lost 3 bases, J lost 7 bases, and 6 bases stayed unmatched. Here the CDR3 DNA reads TGTGCCAGCAGCGCCATAGCGGGGGGGCCGAATGAGCAGTTCTTC. Residues: CASSAIAGGPNEQFF. Using reference TRBV9 and TRBJ2-1 for the parts outside the CDR3, the full variable domain is DSGVTQTPKHLITATGQRVTLRCSPRSGDLSVYWYQQSLDQGLQFLIQYYNGEERAKGNILERFSAQQFPDLHSELNLSSLELGDSALYFCASSAIAGGPNEQFFGPGTRLTVL.

This clone has a handful of counts. The V and J genes are TRBV7-9 and TRBJ1-2; D ambiguous. The CDR3 loop spans 15 amino acids. Germline V gene lookup returns CDR1 SEHNR and CDR2 FQNEAQ (reference sequence). Trimming removed 5 bases from V and 4 bases from J, with 17 bases in between. The CDR3 reads CASSPWQAVGYGYTF. The CDR3, as DNA: TGTGCCAGCAGCCCCTGGCAGGCCGTGGGCTATGGCTACACCTTC.

The rearrangement joins TRBV7-2 to TRBJ2-2; D possibly corresponds to TRBD2 (6 bases). The CDR3 is made up of 15 amino acids. The germline gives CDR1 SGHTA, CDR2 FQGNSA. The V gene lost 4 bases and the J gene lost 6 bases, with 15 bases spanning the gap. The CDR3 sequence: CASSSTPGVAGELFF. DNA of the CDR3: TGTGCCAGCAGCTCTACGCCGGGGGTCGCCGGGGAGCTGTTTTTT.

V gene TRBV6-6 combines with J gene TRBJ1-5; D is unresolved. The CDR3 covers 14 residues. Trimming took 8 bases from V and 3 from J, leaving 14 bases between them. Germline V gene lookup returns CDR1 MNHNY and CDR2 SVGAGI (reference sequence). CDR3 nucleotide sequence: TGTGCCAGCCTTCCCCAGAACCTCAATCAGCCCCAGCATTTT. Translating gives CASLPQNLNQPQHF.

The V gene is TRBV10-1, the J gene TRBJ1-1; D gene ambiguous. Trimming stripped 6 bases from V and 2 bases from J, with 10 bases between. In germline, CDR1 is WNHNN, CDR2 SYGVQD (reference sequence). The CDR3 is made up of 13 amino acids. The CDR3 spells CASSVYRNTEAFF. Here the CDR3 DNA reads TGCGCCAGCAGCGTCTATCGTAACACTGAAGCTTTCTTT.

J is TRBJ2-3 and V is TRBV3-1 (or the pseudogene TRBV3-2); a possible D gene is TRBD1 (5 bases). CDR3 length: 15 residues. Germline V gene lookup returns CDR1 LGHDT and CDR2 YNNKEL (reference sequence). Trimming took 3 bases from V and 3 from J, leaving 13 bases between them. This CDR3 is CASSHGAGRTDTQYF. As DNA, the CDR3 is TGTGCCAGCAGCCATGGGGCAGGGCGGACAGATACGCAGTATTTT.

This chain uses TRBV6-5 with TRBJ1-4, with a weak D call TRBD1 (6 bases). The CDR3 has 14 amino acids. The V gene lost 5 bases and the J gene lost 7 bases, with 14 bases spanning the gap. Germline CDR1 and CDR2: MNHEY and SVGAGI. The CDR3 protein is CASSRSGDGEKLFF. The CDR3 DNA is TGTGCCAGCAGTCGGTCAGGGGATGGTGAAAAACTGTTTTTT.

The V and J genes are TRBV6-5 and TRBJ2-7, with TRBD1 identical over 7 bases. With 10 bases clipped from V and 5 bases from J, the junction kept 11 bases outside the gene matches. Looked up from germline, CDR1 is MNHEY and CDR2 is SVGAGI. The CDR3 has 13 amino acids. In DNA form, the CDR3 reads TGTGCCACCTTTCGGACAGGTTATAACGAGCAGTACTTC. It yields the protein CATFRTGYNEQYF.

The chain uses TRBV6-2 or TRBV6-3 and TRBJ2-3; possible D gene TRBD1, 5 bases. V gave up 5 bases and J gave up 4 bases, with 16 bases separating them. The CDR3 sequence is 15 residues long. The V gene's germline CDR1 is MNHEY and CDR2 SVGEGT. CDR3 nucleotide sequence: TGTGCCAGCAGTAGACAGCAAACGCTCTCAGATACGCAGTATTTT. It encodes CASSRQQTLSDTQYF.

The gene calls are TRBV12-3 or TRBV12-4 and TRBJ2-7, with a tentative D call TRBD1 (5 bases). V lost 7 bases, J lost 6 bases, and 13 bases lay in between. This CDR3 has 12 residues. The CDR3 loop is CASTPGFGEQYF. CDR3 in DNA: TGTGCCAGCACCCCAGGGTTCGGCGAGCAGTACTTC.

CDR3 coding DNA: TGTGCCAGCAGTTTTCACAGGGGTGGGGGTGGCTACACCTTC. It yields the protein CASSFHRGGGGYTF. The rearrangement uses TRBV27 and TRBJ1-2; 7 positions agree with TRBD1. CDR1 is MNHEY and CDR2 is SMNVEV in the germline V gene (reference sequence). The J segment lost 7 bases and the V segment lost 3 bases, leaving 8 bases of the junction unmatched. CDR3 length equals 14 residues.

The chain combines TRBV5-1 with TRBJ2-7, with 11 bases fitting TRBD2. Germline CDR1 reads SGHRS; CDR2 reads YFSETQ. CDR3 length: 14 residues. V shed 4 bases and J 7 bases; nucleotides not matched to a gene: 7. The CDR3 region has the DNA TGCGCCAGCAGCCTCGGACTAGCGGGCCGGGAGCAGTACTTC. The encoded protein is CASSLGLAGREQYF.

The chain combines TRBV5-1 with TRBJ2-3, with 8 bases lining up with TRBD2. Germline values: CDR1 SGHRS, CDR2 YFSETQ. This CDR3 spans 13 amino acids. V dropped 7 bases and J dropped 4; count of bases not matched to a gene: 5. The CDR3 reads CASGAAGADTQYF. DNA of the CDR3: TGCGCCAGCGGAGCAGCGGGAGCAGATACGCAGTATTTT.

The V and J genes are TRBV6-2 or TRBV6-3 and TRBJ2-1; D is unclear. Trimming stripped 2 bases from V and 4 bases from J, with 15 bases between. CDR3 length: 16 residues. Germline V gene sequence: CDR1 MNHEY, CDR2 SVGEGT. CDR3 loop: CASSYAVRVVYNEQFF. The CDR3 coding sequence is TGTGCCAGCAGTTACGCGGTCCGGGTCGTGTACAATGAGCAGTTCTTC.

The chain employs TRBV7-8 and TRBJ1-1; 8 nucleotides line up with TRBD1. Germline assignment: CDR1 SGHVS and CDR2 FQNEAQ. Trimming cost V 5 bases and J 0 bases; bases outside gene matches: 5. There are 15 residues in the CDR3. The CDR3 DNA follows: TGTGCCAGCAGCCCCCTGGACAGGGTGAACACTGAAGCTTTCTTT. Protein: CASSPLDRVNTEAFF.

V and J are TRBV4-2 and TRBJ2-1; 9 bases agree with TRBD2. Germline lookup yields CDR1 LGHNA and CDR2 YNFKEQ. The CDR3 runs 17 residues. Trimming took 0 bases from V and 4 from J; bases not matched to a gene: 7. CDR3 sequence (DNA): TGTGCCAGCAGCCAAGATCCTAGCGGGGCGAAATACAATGAGCAGTTCTTC. Translated, it gives CASSQDPSGAKYNEQFF.

This rearrangement joins TRBV7-8 to TRBJ1-5; 10 bases line up with TRBD1. CDR1 is SGHVS and CDR2 is FQNEAQ in the germline V gene. This CDR3 region has 16 residues. With V trimmed by 5 bases and J by 1 base, 5 bases remained unmatched. CDR3 coding DNA: TGTGCCAGCAGCAGGGGGGGACAGGGGAGCAATCAGCCCCAGCATTTT. Its translation is CASSRGGQGSNQPQHF.

A few counts support this clone. The chain combines TRBV7-2 with TRBJ2-1; 7 bases are shared with TRBD2. V was clipped by 5 bases and J by 9 bases; unmatched bases: 16. This CDR3 is 16 amino acids long. Germline V CDR1 and CDR2: SGHTA, FQGNSA. The DNA of the CDR3 is TGTGCCAGCAGCCTAACGAGGGCGAGCGGGGTGGCTGAGCAGTTCTTC. Its translation: CASSLTRASGVAEQFF.

V usage is TRBV5-4 and J usage is TRBJ1-2; D call uncertain. CDR3 size: 14 residues. Germline V gene lookup returns CDR1 SGHNT and CDR2 YYREEE (reference sequence). Trimming pared 6 bases from V and 6 bases from J, leaving 18 bases between. In DNA, the CDR3 is TGTGCCAGCACCCGCGAGGGAGGGAACCATGGCTACACCTTC. Protein sequence: CASTREGGNHGYTF.

The sample holds one count of this clone. V is TRBV5-1 and J is TRBJ1-2; D is perhaps TRBD1 (6 bases). The V end lost 4 bases, the J end lost 4 bases, and 11 bases lay between the germline ends. This CDR3 has 13 amino acids. CDR1 and CDR2 from the germline V gene are SGHRS and YFSETQ. The CDR3 spells CASSEQGAYGYTF. CDR3 sequence (DNA): TGCGCCAGCAGCGAACAGGGTGCCTATGGCTACACCTTC. The entire variable domain, with the rest obtained from reference TRBV5-1 and TRBJ1-2, is as follows: KAGVTQTPRYLIKTRGQQVTLSCSPISGHRSVSWYQQTPGQGLQFLFEYFSETQRNKGNFPGRFSGRQFSNSRSEMNVSTLELGDSALYLCASSEQGAYGYTFGSGTRLTVV.

V gene TRBV6-1 combines with J gene TRBJ1-5; TRBD1 matches at 9 bases. The CDR3 is made up of 14 amino acids. The V gene end was trimmed by 3 bases and the J gene end by 8 bases; junction bases not matched to a gene: 5. Germline CDR1 is MNHNS and CDR2 is SASEGT. This CDR3 reads CASSDGTGWKPQHF. CDR3 nucleotide sequence: TGTGCCAGCAGTGATGGGACAGGGTGGAAGCCCCAGCATTTT.

The gene calls are TRBV19 and TRBJ1-5, with D perhaps matching TRBD1 (5 bases). The length of the CDR3 is 16 residues. Germline loops: CDR1 LNHDA, CDR2 SQIVND (reference sequence). V lost 7 bases and J lost 3, with 19 bases in between. The CDR3 region is CASTPRAGGHNQPQHF. The CDR3 nucleotides are TGTGCCAGTACCCCCAGGGCGGGGGGTCACAATCAGCCCCAGCATTTT.

The chain carries TRBV6-6 and TRBJ1-6; D gene uncertain. V lost 6 bases and J 7 bases, leaving 22 bases between the germline ends. Germline CDR1 and CDR2: MNHNY and SVGAGI (reference sequence). The CDR3 runs to 17 residues. CDR3 sequence (DNA): TGTGCCAGCAGCCGAGAGGAGAGGGCCTATATGAATTCACCCCTCCACTTT. Translating it yields CASSREERAYMNSPLHF.

The rearrangement joins TRBV6-6 to TRBJ2-7, with 9 bases fitting TRBD2. Unmatched junction bases numbered 6, after V lost 6 bases and J lost 0 bases. The germline CDR1 and CDR2 sequences are MNHNY and SVGAGI (reference sequence). The CDR3 totals 15 residues. CDR3 loop: CASRDSSGISYEQYF. For the CDR3, the DNA is TGTGCCAGCAGGGACTCTAGCGGGATCTCCTACGAGCAGTACTTC.